This passage covers 2 T cell receptor beta chains from one sample sequenced in a study of T cell responses to AZD1222 COVID-19 vaccine. Produced via immunoSEQ multiplex PCR; TCRdb's table is partial and in-frame only. The sample has 120,000 to 150,000 clones, roughly nine tenths seen once. The sample was peripheral blood, taken 28 days after the second AZD1222 dose. Receptor source: an adult who received the AZD1222 COVID-19 vaccine.

CDR3 DNA: TGTGCCAGTAGTCTAGGAGGCGTCGGACAGGGAGGTGGCTACACCTTC. As protein: CASSLGGVGQGGGYTF. This chain links TRBV19 with TRBJ1-2, with 8 nucleotides matching TRBD1. The CDR3 extends over 16 amino acids. CDR1 LNHDA and CDR2 SQIVND come from the germline V gene (reference sequence). With 5 bases clipped from V and 7 bases from J, the junction kept 15 bases outside the gene matches.

The J gene is TRBJ1-1, the V gene TRBV6-4, with no clear D. The CDR3 runs to 11 residues. Trimming took 4 bases from V and 3 from J, leaving 3 bases between them. Germline V gives CDR1 MRHNA, CDR2 SNTAGT. CDR3 bases: TGTGCCAGCAGTGCCTACACTGAAGCTTTCTTT. Amino acids: CASSAYTEAFF.